The clone carrying this T cell receptor beta chain was seen many times. What it binds is not known. CDR3 length: 15 amino acids. Trimming removed 5 bases from V and 2 bases from J; junction bases left unmatched: 8. From germline, CDR1 is SGHTA and CDR2 FQGNSA. Next came a second PCR, run for about 7 to 12 cycles, which used a sample-barcoded 5' primer along with a J-beta primer mix. TCRdb recomputed calls from the 5' RACE reads with MiXCR, one row per CDR3 protein. The sample includes about 640,000 distinct CDR3 sequences, roughly 41% of them seen just once. This sample stems from a study of blood T cells in healthy people across ages. Background on the study: For every two T cells, template switching captured about one barcoded beta molecule. Regarding the study as a whole: While age rose, TCR beta diversity per million T cells dropped in a roughly linear way.

This TCR derives from a man of 80 years or more in good health. The sample taken for sequencing was blood. The chain links TRBV7-2 to TRBJ1-2; 7 nucleotides match TRBD1. This CDR3 is CASSNPGQKNYGYTF. In DNA, the CDR3 is TGTGCCAGCAGCAACCCGGGACAGAAAAACTATGGCTACACCTTC.